What follows is one T cell receptor beta chain and its context. The specificity of this receptor is unknown. It has no much larger one-base neighbor in the sample; base qualities were not kept. Other nucleotide sequences from this sample produce the same CDR3. These data come from a study of chemoradiotherapy in HPV16-positive cancers (dated by TCRdb to 2021 to 2024). Regarding the research as a whole: Using functional T-cell assays on cells from a couple of HPV16-positive patients, the researchers defined candidate HPV-specific T-cell clones and common TCR motifs. The study asked whether T-cell immunity against the HPV oncoproteins E6 and E7 changes during chemoradiotherapy and whether it affects survival. The candidate HPV-specific TCRs and motifs were then tracked in TCR repertoires from around 86 patients with HPV-related cancers.

What the study reported, not specific to this receptor: The functional definition of HPV-specific T cells came from only a couple of HPV16-positive patients, and the survival association was reported for HPV16-positive patients. In HPV16-positive patients, expansion of HPV-responsive T cells during chemoradiotherapy was found to be associated with improved recurrence-free survival. Expansion of candidate HPV-specific clones and E7-related TCR motifs was observed in the tumor microenvironment during treatment, whereas no such expansion was observed for non-HPV-specific T cells.

Here V drops 3 bases and J drops 1 base, and the junction holds 6 bases not matched to any gene. Reading the germline V gene gives CDR1 SQVTM and CDR2 ANQGSEA. Its CDR3 holds 15 amino acids, cysteine through phenylalanine. The kept DNA is CDR3 alone, 45 bases in frame from the first base. Repertoires were sampled repeatedly over the course of chemoradiotherapy, so clonal expansion could be followed in the tumor microenvironment. The library was prepared using the immunoSEQ multiplex PCR assay. Sourced from immuneACCESS, this table was stored by TCRdb with only in-frame sequences that have V and J called. A share of the clones is absent; for the studies checked, an unresolved V gene accounts for under half, and the remainder has no known explanation. This sample is represented by 2,000 or so clones; about 84% of them were singletons. 6.5% of the sample belongs to the ten largest clones.

This sequence uses TRBV29-1 and TRBJ2-1; the central 7 bases match TRBD1. The TCR sequence derives from a human donor with HPV-associated anogenital cancer. The specimen comprised tumor tissue, sampled from a patient who underwent chemoradiotherapy. Read as DNA, the sequence is TGCAGCGTTGACGGCAGACAGGGATCCTACAATGAGCAGTTCTTC. Protein translation: CSVDGRQGSYNEQFF.